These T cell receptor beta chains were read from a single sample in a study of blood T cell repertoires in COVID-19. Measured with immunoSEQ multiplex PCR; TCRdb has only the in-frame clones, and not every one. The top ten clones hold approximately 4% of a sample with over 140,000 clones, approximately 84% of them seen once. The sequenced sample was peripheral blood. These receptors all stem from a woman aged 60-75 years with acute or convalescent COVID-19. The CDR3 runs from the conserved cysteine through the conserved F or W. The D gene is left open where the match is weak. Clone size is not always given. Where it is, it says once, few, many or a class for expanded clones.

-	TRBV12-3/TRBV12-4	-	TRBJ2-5	CASRVGETQYF	TGTGCCAGCAGGGTCGGGGAGACCCAGTACTTC
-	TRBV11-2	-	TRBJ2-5	CASSLASETQYF	TGTGCCAGCAGCTTAGCGAGCGAGACCCAGTACTTC
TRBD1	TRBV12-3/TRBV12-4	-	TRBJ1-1	CASSPTGFTEAFF	TGTGCCAGCAGCCCGACAGGGTTCACTGAAGCTTTCTTT
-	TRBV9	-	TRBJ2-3	CASSAGEGTYRDTQYF	TGTGCCAGCAGCGCCGGAGAGGGCACGTATCGAGATACGCAGTATTTT
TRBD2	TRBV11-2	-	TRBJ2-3	CASSPSRTSIDTQYF	TGTGCCAGCAGCCCCTCGAGGACTAGCATAGATACGCAGTATTTT
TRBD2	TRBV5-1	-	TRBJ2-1	CASSPLASGRGEQFF	TGCGCCAGCAGCCCGTTGGCTAGCGGGAGGGGTGAGCAGTTCTTC
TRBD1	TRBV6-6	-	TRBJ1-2	CASPPRGANYGYTF	TGTGCCAGCCCCCCCAGGGGGGCCAACTATGGCTACACCTTC
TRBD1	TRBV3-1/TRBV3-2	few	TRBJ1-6	CASSQGGTGGSPLHF	TGTGCCAGCAGCCAAGGGGGGACAGGGGGTTCACCCCTCCACTTT
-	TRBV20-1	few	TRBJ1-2	CSASGPEEANYGYTF	TGCAGTGCTAGTGGTCCCGAGGAAGCTAACTATGGCTACACCTTC
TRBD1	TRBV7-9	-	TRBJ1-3	CASSPGPWTGGRNTIYF	TGTGCCAGCAGCCCGGGACCCTGGACAGGGGGGCGAAACACCATATATTTT
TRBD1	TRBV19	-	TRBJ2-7	CASSTAHTTGAGTYEQYF	TGTGCCAGTAGTACAGCCCACACGACAGGGGCAGGAACCTACGAGCAGTACTTC
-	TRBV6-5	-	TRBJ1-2	CASSYDYRVVENGYTF	TGTGCCAGCAGTTACGATTACAGGGTGGTGGAAAATGGCTACACCTTC
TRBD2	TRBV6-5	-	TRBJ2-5	CASRRGQETQYF	TGTGCCAGCAGGCGGGGGCAAGAGACCCAGTACTTC
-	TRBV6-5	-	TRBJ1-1	CASSPLGPGTEAFF	TGTGCCAGCAGCCCACTAGGACCCGGCACTGAAGCTTTCTTT
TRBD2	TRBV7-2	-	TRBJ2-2	CASSFPRLAEPTGELFF	TGTGCCAGCAGCTTCCCCAGACTAGCGGAACCCACCGGGGAGCTGTTTTTT
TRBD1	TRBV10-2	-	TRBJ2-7	CASRTGNYEQYF	TGCGCCAGTAGGACAGGGAACTACGAGCAGTACTTC
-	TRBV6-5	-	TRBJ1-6	CASTKTPGSLHF	TGTGCCAGCACCAAAACACCCGGGTCCCTCCACTTT
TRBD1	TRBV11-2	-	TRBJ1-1	CASSLAGTGVAEAFF	TGTGCCAGCAGCTTAGCCGGGACAGGGGTTGCTGAAGCTTTCTTT
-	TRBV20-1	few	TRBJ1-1	CSAPDTPKAFF	TGCAGTGCTCCCGACACTCCCAAAGCTTTCTTT
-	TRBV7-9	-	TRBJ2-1	CASSLSTGSNEQFF	TGTGCCAGCAGCTTAAGTACAGGGTCCAATGAGCAGTTCTTC
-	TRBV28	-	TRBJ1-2	CASSSGQPNYGYTF	TGTGCCAGCAGTTCCGGACAGCCCAACTATGGCTACACCTTC
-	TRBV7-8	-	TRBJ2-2	CASSKLRIEAGELFF	TGTGCCAGCAGCAAGTTGCGGATAGAGGCCGGGGAGCTGTTTTTT
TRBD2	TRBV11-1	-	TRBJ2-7	CASSLSGGPLGEQYF	TGTGCCAGCAGCTTATCGGGAGGGCCTCTCGGGGAGCAGTACTTC
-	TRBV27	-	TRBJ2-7	CASSPSSYEQYF	TGTGCCAGCAGCCCCAGCTCCTACGAGCAGTACTTC
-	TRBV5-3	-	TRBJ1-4	CARSSVAREKLFF	TGTGCCAGAAGTTCGGTAGCGCGGGAAAAACTGTTTTTT
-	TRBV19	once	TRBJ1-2	CASSTHNNYGYTF	TGTGCCAGTAGTACACATAATAACTATGGCTACACCTTC
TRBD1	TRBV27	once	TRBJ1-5	CASSLWGDSSNQPQHF	TGTGCCAGCAGTTTATGGGGGGACAGTTCAAATCAGCCCCAGCATTTT
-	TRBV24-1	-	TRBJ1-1	CATRGGGNTEAFF	TGTGCCACCAGAGGGGGGGGGAACACTGAAGCTTTCTTT
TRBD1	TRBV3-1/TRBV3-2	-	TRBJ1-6	CASSRQGSYNSPLHF	TGTGCCAGCAGCCGACAGGGCTCCTATAATTCACCCCTCCACTTT
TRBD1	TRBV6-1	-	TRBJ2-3	CASSDRGLGTQYF	TGTGCCAGCAGTGACAGGGGGCTAGGTACGCAGTATTTT
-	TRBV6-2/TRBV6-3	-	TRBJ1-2	CASSPTGLGYGYTF	TGTGCCAGCAGCCCAACAGGTCTTGGCTATGGCTACACCTTC
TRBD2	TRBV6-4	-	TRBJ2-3	CASSLESGREINTQYF	TGTGCCAGCAGTCTCGAGAGCGGGAGGGAAATCAATACGCAGTATTTT
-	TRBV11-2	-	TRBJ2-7	CASSLVDAGPYEQYF	TGTGCCAGCAGCTTAGTAGATGCAGGGCCCTACGAGCAGTACTTC
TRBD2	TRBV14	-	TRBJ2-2	CASSQGYGLANTGELFF	TGTGCCAGCAGCCAAGGGTATGGACTAGCGAACACCGGGGAGCTGTTTTTT
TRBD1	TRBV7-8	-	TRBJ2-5	CASRTGETETQYF	TGTGCCAGCAGGACAGGGGAAACAGAGACCCAGTACTTC
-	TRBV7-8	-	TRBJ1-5	CASSLAGAARGQPQHF	TGTGCCAGCAGCTTAGCGGGGGCAGCGCGCGGTCAGCCCCAGCATTTT
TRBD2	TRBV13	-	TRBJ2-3	CASSSDFSGMSTDTQYF	TGTGCCAGCAGCTCGGATTTTAGCGGGATGAGCACAGATACGCAGTATTTT
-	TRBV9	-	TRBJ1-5	CASSVGELSNQPQHF	TGTGCCAGCAGCGTAGGAGAGCTAAGCAATCAGCCCCAGCATTTT
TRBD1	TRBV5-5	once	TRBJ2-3	CASSSAGQGADTQYF	TGTGCCAGCAGCTCGGCGGGACAGGGGGCAGATACGCAGTATTTT
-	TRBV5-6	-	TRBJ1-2	CASSFTTLANYGYTF	TGTGCCAGCAGCTTCACGACTCTAGCTAACTATGGCTACACCTTC
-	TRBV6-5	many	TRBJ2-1	CASEPGLGFSEQFF	TGTGCCAGCGAACCGGGACTGGGGTTCTCTGAGCAGTTCTTC
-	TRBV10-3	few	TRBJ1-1	CAINTEAFF	TGTGCCATCAACACAGAAGCTTTCTTT
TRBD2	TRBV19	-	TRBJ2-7	CASSIVGGSHEQYF	TGTGCCAGTAGTATAGTGGGAGGGAGCCACGAGCAGTACTTC
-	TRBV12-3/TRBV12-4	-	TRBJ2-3	CASSYSTDTQYF	TGTGCCAGCAGCTACAGCACAGATACGCAGTATTTT
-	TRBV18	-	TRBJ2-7	CASSPQDDKPYEQYF	TGTGCCAGCTCACCTCAAGACGACAAACCCTACGAGCAGTACTTC
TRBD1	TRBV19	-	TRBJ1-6	CASRTPGTGNSPLHF	TGTGCCAGTCGGACGCCTGGGACAGGGAATTCACCCCTCCACTTT
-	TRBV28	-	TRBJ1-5	CASRLGRQGQPQHF	TGTGCCAGCAGATTAGGACGTCAGGGACAGCCCCAGCATTTT
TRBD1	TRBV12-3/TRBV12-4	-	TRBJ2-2	CATDRGTGELFF	TGTGCCACCGACAGGGGGACCGGGGAGCTGTTTTTT
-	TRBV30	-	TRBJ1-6	CAWSVIVTVNSPLHF	TGTGCCTGGAGTGTAATTGTCACGGTTAATTCACCCCTCCACTTT
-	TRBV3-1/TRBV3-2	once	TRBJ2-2	CASSHPTLSGTGELFF	TGTGCCAGCAGCCATCCTACCTTATCGGGCACCGGGGAGCTGTTTTTT
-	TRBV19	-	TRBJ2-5	CASSIGSRQGQETQYF	TGTGCCAGTAGTATCGGGTCGCGGCAGGGTCAAGAGACCCAGTACTTC
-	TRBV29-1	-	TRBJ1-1	CSVETVTEAFF	TGCAGCGTTGAAACGGTCACTGAAGCTTTCTTT
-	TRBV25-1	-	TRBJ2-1	CASSEILGPYNEQFF	TGTGCCAGCAGTGAAATTTTGGGCCCATACAATGAGCAGTTCTTC